These 27 T cell receptor beta chains were sequenced from one sample in a study of blood T cell repertoires in COVID-19. The assay was immunoSEQ multiplex PCR, and TCRdb's table has in-frame clones only and misses some. This sample has some 50,000 clones, with 87% found just once. What was sequenced was peripheral blood. Receptor source: a human donor in a cohort sampled during active COVID-19.

V and J are TRBV2 and TRBJ2-7; a weak D match, TRBD1 (6 bases). V lost 7 bases, J lost 7 bases, and 11 bases lay in between. CDR3 length: 11 residues. Germline V gene data show CDR1 as SNHLY and CDR2 as FYNNEI. For the CDR3, the DNA is TGTGCCAGCAATACGAGGGGGGAGCAGTACTTC. Its protein product is CASNTRGEQYF.

This clone was seen a few times. This chain links TRBV3-1 (or the pseudogene TRBV3-2) with TRBJ1-1, with D unresolved. CDR1 is LGHDT and CDR2 is YNNKEL in the germline V gene (reference sequence). The CDR3 runs to 12 residues. The V gene lost 6 bases and the J gene lost 7 bases, with 12 bases spanning the gap. CDR3 bases: TGTGCCAGCAGAGTAGTTGATGGTGAAGCTTTCTTT. It encodes CASRVVDGEAFF.

This clone was recorded only once. The chain links TRBV27 to TRBJ2-2; TRBD2 matches at 8 bases. Germline-derived CDR1 and CDR2 are MNHEY and SMNVEV (reference sequence). CDR3 length: 20 residues. J was trimmed by 4 bases and V by 5 bases; bases with no gene match: 21. CDR3 in amino acids: CASSPPGTRKANRGTGELFF. CDR3 in DNA: TGTGCCAGCAGTCCTCCCGGGACTAGGAAGGCCAACCGGGGCACCGGGGAGCTGTTTTTT.

The V call is TRBV5-4, the J call TRBJ1-5; 11 bases align to TRBD1. Per germline, CDR1 SGHNT and CDR2 YYREEE (reference sequence). This CDR3 is built from 18 residues. The V and J ends lost 1 base and 4 bases, in that order; junction bases with no gene match: 10. The CDR3 is CASSLIGEGQGVNQPQHF. The CDR3 DNA is TGTGCCAGCAGCTTGATCGGTGAGGGACAGGGGGTGAATCAGCCCCAGCATTTT. Supplemented by reference TRBV5-4 and TRBJ1-5, the full variable domain reads ETGVTQSPTHLIKTRGQQVTLRCSSQSGHNTVSWYQQALGQGPQFIFQYYREEENGRGNFPPRFSGLQFPNYSSELNVNALELDDSALYLCASSLIGEGQGVNQPQHFGDGTRLSIL.

The chain uses TRBV27 and TRBJ2-1; the match to TRBD2 covers 8 bases. Germline V gene sequence: CDR1 MNHEY, CDR2 SMNVEV (reference sequence). Trimming took 1 base from V and 3 from J; bases not matched to a gene: 8. The CDR3 length is 17 residues. The CDR3 loop reads CASSLFPPGLVYNEQFF. The DNA of the CDR3 is TGTGCCAGCAGTTTATTCCCCCCGGGACTAGTCTACAATGAGCAGTTCTTC.

This clone was found a few times. This chain connects TRBV19 to TRBJ1-1, with D possibly TRBD1 on 5 matching bases. Trimming removed 4 bases from V and 7 bases from J, with 13 bases in between. CDR1 LNHDA and CDR2 SQIVND come from the germline V gene (reference sequence). The CDR3 is 13 amino acids. CDR3 in DNA: TGTGCCAGTAGTACTCCGGGGGGTATTGAAGCTTTCTTT. Encoded protein: CASSTPGGIEAFF.

CDR3 sequence reads: CASSRGLAGAYEQYF. CDR3 DNA: TGTGCCAGCAGTCGGGGACTAGCGGGAGCCTACGAGCAGTACTTC. This sequence joins TRBV3-1 (or the pseudogene TRBV3-2) and TRBJ2-7; 14 nucleotides align to TRBD2. CDR1 and CDR2 from the germline V gene are LGHDT and YNNKEL (reference sequence). This CDR3 comprises 15 residues. V shed 6 bases and J 2 bases; nucleotides not matched to a gene: 3.

The chain recombines TRBV5-1 with TRBJ1-1; 8 nucleotides agree with TRBD1. The J segment lost 1 base and the V segment lost 4 bases, leaving 9 bases of the junction unmatched. Germline values: CDR1 SGHRS, CDR2 YFSETQ. This CDR3 is 16 amino acids long. CDR3 loop: CASSPTGTGRNTEAFF. DNA for the CDR3: TGCGCCAGCAGCCCTACAGGGACAGGTAGGAACACTGAAGCTTTCTTT.

The sample holds one count of this clone. The rearrangement joins TRBV14 to TRBJ1-4; 8 nucleotides line up with TRBD1. The J segment lost 6 bases and the V segment lost 5 bases, leaving 2 bases of the junction unmatched. Germline-derived CDR1 and CDR2 are SGHDN and FVKESK. The CDR3 length is 13 residues. The CDR3 sequence is CASSVTGDEKLFF. For the CDR3, the DNA is TGTGCCAGCAGCGTGACAGGGGATGAAAAACTGTTTTTT. Full variable domain (remainder filled in from reference TRBV14 and TRBJ1-4): EAGVTQFPSHSVIEKGQTVTLRCDPISGHDNLYWYRRVMGKEIKFLLHFVKESKQDESGMPNNRFLAERTGGTYSTLKVQPAELEDSGVYFCASSVTGDEKLFFGSGTQLSVL.

The chain uses TRBV2 and TRBJ2-1; 8 bases line up with TRBD1. V shed 4 bases and J 2 bases; nucleotides not matched to a gene: 4. The V gene's germline CDR1 is SNHLY and CDR2 FYNNEI. CDR3 length: 15 amino acids. The CDR3, as DNA: TGTGCCAGCAGTGCCGACAGGGGAACCTACAATGAGCAGTTCTTC. Residues: CASSADRGTYNEQFF.

The chain couples TRBV6-6 to TRBJ2-7; TRBD1 agrees at 9 bases. V was clipped by 2 bases and J by 2 bases; unmatched bases: 4. CDR3 size: 15 residues. Germline V gives CDR1 MNHNY, CDR2 SVGAGI (reference sequence). The CDR3 loop is CASSYQGQGPYEQYF. CDR3 bases: TGTGCCAGCAGTTACCAGGGACAGGGTCCCTACGAGCAGTACTTC.

This chain uses TRBV10-3 with TRBJ1-1; D is perhaps TRBD1 (6 bases). The V gene's germline CDR1 is ENHRY and CDR2 SYGVKD. V dropped 7 bases and J dropped 1 base, with 7 bases sitting between them. This CDR3 contains 12 residues. This CDR3 reads CAINRANTEAFF. CDR3 bases: TGTGCCATCAACAGGGCGAACACTGAAGCTTTCTTT.

V usage is TRBV2 and J usage is TRBJ2-7, with D possibly matching TRBD2 (5 bases). Germline loops: CDR1 SNHLY, CDR2 FYNNEI. This CDR3 has 12 residues. Trimming removed 9 bases at V and 3 bases at J, with 12 bases between. Here the CDR3 DNA reads TGTGCCAGAGGCCCCCGGGGCTACGAGCAGTACTTC. Amino acid sequence: CARGPRGYEQYF.

CDR3 sequence: CASSYDRALMNTEAFF. CDR3 DNA: TGCGCCAGCAGCTACGACAGAGCACTCATGAACACTGAAGCTTTCTTT. This chain links TRBV5-1 with TRBJ1-1, with a weak D call TRBD1 (5 bases). Germline lookup yields CDR1 SGHRS and CDR2 YFSETQ. V was cut by 3 bases and J by 0 bases, with 15 bases left in between. The CDR3 is 16 amino acids.

The chain uses TRBV9 and TRBJ2-7; TRBD1 might be the D (6 bases). Trimming stripped 0 bases from V and 2 bases from J, with 15 bases between. Germline V gene lookup returns CDR1 SGDLS and CDR2 YYNGEE. The CDR3 loop spans 16 amino acids. CDR3 DNA: TGTGCCAGCAGCGTAGCTACAGGGTCACCTGCCTACGAGCAGTACTTC. Translation gives CASSVATGSPAYEQYF.

The V and J genes are TRBV13 and TRBJ2-7; D call uncertain. The germline V gene encodes CDR1 PRHDT and CDR2 FYEKMQ (reference sequence). V lost 0 bases, J lost 5 bases, and 5 bases lay in between. The CDR3 totals 12 residues. DNA of the CDR3: TGTGCCAGCAGCTTAGGGGAGAACGAGCAGTACTTC. This encodes CASSLGENEQYF.

The rearrangement links TRBV19 to TRBJ1-5, with D possibly TRBD1 on 5 matching bases. Germline V lookup: CDR1 LNHDA, CDR2 SQIVND (reference sequence). CDR3 length: 14 amino acids. V was cut by 3 bases and J by 2 bases, with 8 bases left in between. This chain's CDR3 is CASSMQGRNQPQHF. CDR3 coding DNA: TGTGCCAGTAGTATGCAGGGCCGCAATCAGCCCCAGCATTTT.

This clone was observed a few times. The rearrangement links TRBV7-9 to TRBJ1-5; 8 bases line up with TRBD1. CDR1 is SEHNR, CDR2 FQNEAQ, per germline (reference sequence). Losses at the gene ends were 5 bases for V and 6 bases for J; bases not matched to a gene: 9. This CDR3 has 15 amino acids. CDR3 coding DNA: TGTGCCAGCAGCCCGGGGGCAGGGGGCGGTCAGCCCCAGCATTTT. Translation gives CASSPGAGGGQPQHF.

This clone was observed once. The chain couples TRBV10-3 to TRBJ2-6; maybe TRBD1 (6 bases). Trimming shortened V by 3 bases and J by 3 bases, and 15 bases separated the two germline ends. Germline V gene data show CDR1 as ENHRY and CDR2 as SYGVKD. The CDR3 length is 17 residues. CDR3 in DNA: TGTGCCATCAGTGACTCTACAGGGTGGGGTGGGGCCAACGTCCTGACTTTC. It specifies CAISDSTGWGGANVLTF.

The chain carries TRBV7-2 and TRBJ2-5, with TRBD2 matching 7 bases. V trimming: 0 bases; J trimming: 1 base; junction bases outside the gene matches: 5. Germline V gives CDR1 SGHTA, CDR2 FQGNSA. This CDR3 comprises 16 residues. CDR3 bases: TGTGCCAGCAGCTTAGCGTCGTGGACTAGCCAAGAGACCCAGTACTTC. Translated: CASSLASWTSQETQYF. Supplemented by reference TRBV7-2 and TRBJ2-5, the full variable domain reads GAGVSQSPSNKVTEKGKDVELRCDPISGHTALYWYRQSLGQGLEFLIYFQGNSAPDKSGLPSDRFSAERTGGSVSTLTIQRTQQEDSAVYLCASSLASWTSQETQYFGPGTRLLVL.

This chain joins TRBV10-2 and TRBJ1-5; unclear D gene. Trimming stripped 3 bases from V and 0 bases from J, with 15 bases between. From germline, CDR1 is WSHSY and CDR2 SAAADI. The CDR3 is 17 amino acids. The CDR3 region is CASSDWELAYSNQPQHF. The CDR3 nucleotides read TGCGCCAGCAGTGATTGGGAGCTTGCTTATAGCAATCAGCCCCAGCATTTT.

The gene calls are TRBV4-2 and TRBJ2-7, with 7 nucleotides matching TRBD2. Trimming cost V 3 bases and J 2 bases; bases outside gene matches: 7. CDR1 is LGHNA and CDR2 is YNFKEQ in the germline V gene. This CDR3 has 15 amino acids. CDR3 sequence reads: CASSQLTGGTYEQYF. The CDR3 region has the DNA TGTGCCAGCAGCCAGTTAACCGGGGGGACCTACGAGCAGTACTTC.

Only one count was recorded for this clone. V and J are TRBV2 and TRBJ2-1; D is possibly TRBD2 (6 bases). Germline loops: CDR1 SNHLY, CDR2 FYNNEI. This CDR3 comprises 14 residues. The V end was cut by 0 bases, the J end by 9 bases, with 12 bases between. The CDR3 here is CASSEAGGPVEQFF. In nucleotides, the CDR3 is TGTGCCAGCAGTGAAGCGGGAGGCCCCGTTGAGCAGTTCTTC.

This chain connects TRBV5-4 to TRBJ2-5; possibly TRBD1 for D (5 bases). Trimming took off 2 bases at V and 7 bases at J, with 18 bases between the two ends. CDR1 and CDR2 (germline): SGHNT, YYREEE (reference sequence). The CDR3 is made up of 15 amino acids. The CDR3, as DNA: TGTGCCAGCAGCTTACGGCAGGGTAATCTCGGGACCCAGTACTTC. Residues: CASSLRQGNLGTQYF. Complete variable domain (other parts from reference TRBV5-4 and TRBJ2-5): ETGVTQSPTHLIKTRGQQVTLRCSSQSGHNTVSWYQQALGQGPQFIFQYYREEENGRGNFPPRFSGLQFPNYSSELNVNALELDDSALYLCASSLRQGNLGTQYFGPGTRLLVL.

The chain carries TRBV3-1 (or the pseudogene TRBV3-2) and TRBJ2-3, with TRBD2 matching 12 bases. The length of the CDR3 is 20 residues. V dropped 5 bases and J dropped 1; count of bases not matched to a gene: 16. CDR1 is LGHDT, CDR2 YNNKEL, per germline (reference sequence). CDR3: CASSAESGLAGLLGTDTQYF. CDR3 nucleotide sequence: TGTGCCAGCAGCGCCGAATCGGGACTAGCGGGCCTCCTTGGCACAGATACGCAGTATTTT.

This clone was detected once. V gene TRBV27 combines with J gene TRBJ2-7; TRBD2 is a possible D gene (6 bases). CDR3 length equals 17 residues. Germline V gene data show CDR1 as MNHEY and CDR2 as SMNVEV (reference sequence). V was pared by 3 bases and J by 0 bases, with 18 bases between. CDR3 nucleotide sequence: TGTGCCAGCAGTTTTTCGGGACTTACGAGCCGCTCCTACGAGCAGTACTTC. Translation: CASSFSGLTSRSYEQYF.

The gene calls are TRBV28 and TRBJ2-7; maybe TRBD2 (5 bases). Germline V CDR1 and CDR2: MDHEN, SYDVKM. The CDR3 runs 13 residues. V lost 6 bases, J lost 7 bases, and 16 bases lay in between. CDR3 nucleotide sequence: TGTGCCAGCAGCTCCCGGGGTTCTCGGGAGCAGTACTTC. It encodes CASSSRGSREQYF.